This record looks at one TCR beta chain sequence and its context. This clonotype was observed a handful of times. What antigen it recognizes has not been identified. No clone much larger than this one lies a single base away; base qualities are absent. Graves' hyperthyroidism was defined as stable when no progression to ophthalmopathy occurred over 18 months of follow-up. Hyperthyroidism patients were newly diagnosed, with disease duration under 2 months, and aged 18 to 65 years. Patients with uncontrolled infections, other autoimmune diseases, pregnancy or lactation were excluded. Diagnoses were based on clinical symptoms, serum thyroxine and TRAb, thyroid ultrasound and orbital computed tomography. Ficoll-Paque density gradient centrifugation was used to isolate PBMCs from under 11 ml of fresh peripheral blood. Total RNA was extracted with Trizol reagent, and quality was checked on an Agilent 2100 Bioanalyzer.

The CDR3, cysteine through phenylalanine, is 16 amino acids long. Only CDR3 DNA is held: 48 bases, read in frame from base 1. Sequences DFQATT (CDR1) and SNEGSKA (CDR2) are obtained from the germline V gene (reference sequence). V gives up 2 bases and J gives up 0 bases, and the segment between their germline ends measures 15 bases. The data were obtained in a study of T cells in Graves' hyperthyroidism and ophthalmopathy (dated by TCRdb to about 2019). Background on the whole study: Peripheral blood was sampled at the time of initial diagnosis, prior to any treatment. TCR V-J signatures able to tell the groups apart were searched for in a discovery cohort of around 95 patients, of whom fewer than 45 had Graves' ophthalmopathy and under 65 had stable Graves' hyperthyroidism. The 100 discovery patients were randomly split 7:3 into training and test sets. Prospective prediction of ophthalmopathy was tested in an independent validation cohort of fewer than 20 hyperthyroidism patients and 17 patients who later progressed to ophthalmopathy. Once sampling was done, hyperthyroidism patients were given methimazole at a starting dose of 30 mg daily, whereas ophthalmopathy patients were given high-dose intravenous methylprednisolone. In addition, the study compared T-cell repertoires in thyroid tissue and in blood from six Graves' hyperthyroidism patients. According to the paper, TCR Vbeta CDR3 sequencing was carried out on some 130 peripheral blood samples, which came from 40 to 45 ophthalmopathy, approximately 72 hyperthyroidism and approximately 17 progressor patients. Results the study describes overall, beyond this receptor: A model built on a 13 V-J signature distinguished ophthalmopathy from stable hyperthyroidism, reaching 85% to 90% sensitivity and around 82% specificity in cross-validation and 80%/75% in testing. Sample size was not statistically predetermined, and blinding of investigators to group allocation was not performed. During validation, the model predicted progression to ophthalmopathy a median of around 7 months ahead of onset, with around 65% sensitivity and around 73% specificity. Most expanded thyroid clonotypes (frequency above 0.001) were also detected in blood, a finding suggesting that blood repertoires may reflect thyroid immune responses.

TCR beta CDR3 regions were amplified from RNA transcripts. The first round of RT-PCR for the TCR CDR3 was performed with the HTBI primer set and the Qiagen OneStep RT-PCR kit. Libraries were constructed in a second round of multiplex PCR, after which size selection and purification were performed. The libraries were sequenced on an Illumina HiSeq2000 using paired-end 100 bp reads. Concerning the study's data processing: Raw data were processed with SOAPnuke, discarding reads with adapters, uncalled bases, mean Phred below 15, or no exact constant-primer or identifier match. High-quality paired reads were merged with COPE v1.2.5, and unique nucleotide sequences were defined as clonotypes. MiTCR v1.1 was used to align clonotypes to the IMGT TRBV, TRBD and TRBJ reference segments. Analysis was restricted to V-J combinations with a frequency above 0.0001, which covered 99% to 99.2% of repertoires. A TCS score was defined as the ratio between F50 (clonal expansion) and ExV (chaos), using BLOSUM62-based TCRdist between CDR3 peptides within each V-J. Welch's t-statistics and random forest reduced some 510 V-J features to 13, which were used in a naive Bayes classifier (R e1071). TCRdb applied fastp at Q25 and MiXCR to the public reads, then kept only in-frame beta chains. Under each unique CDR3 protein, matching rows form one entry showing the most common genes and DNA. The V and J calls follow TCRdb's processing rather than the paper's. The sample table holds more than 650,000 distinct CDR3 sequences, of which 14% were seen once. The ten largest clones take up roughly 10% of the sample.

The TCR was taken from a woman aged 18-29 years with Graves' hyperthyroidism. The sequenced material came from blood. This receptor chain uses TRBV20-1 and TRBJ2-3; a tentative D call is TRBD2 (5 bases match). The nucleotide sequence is TGCAGTGCTAGACCCGGGATCCGAGGTAGCACAGATACGCAGTATTTT. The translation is CSARPGIRGSTDTQYF.